This T cell receptor (beta chain) is drawn from a study of blood T cells in healthy people across ages. The study, taken as a whole, reports: Naive CD4+ cell counts and diversity both ran higher in long-lived than in aged donors.

Peripheral blood, about 10 milliliters per donor, was collected. Isolated PBMCs totaled at least 6.5 million in each sample. Samples each had at least 5.5 micrograms of total RNA extracted. With regard to this clonotype: No antigen is known for it.

It was with a sample-barcoded 5' primer and a J-beta primer mix that a second PCR of about 6 to 12 cycles was run. TCRdb processed the 5' RACE reads anew with MiXCR; each CDR3 protein has one entry. The table includes around 1,100,000 distinct CDR3 sequences, around two fifths detected once. Germline V CDR1 and CDR2: DFQATT, SNEGSKA (reference sequence). The CDR3 extends over 13 amino acids. Sequenced input: blood. This receptor was obtained from a man between 18 and 35 years old in good health. The rearrangement joins TRBV20-1 to TRBJ2-4; 8 bases are shared with TRBD1. The J call may be mistaken, given a closer DNA end match to TRBJ2-7. CDR3 sequence: CSASLTGEGEQYF. As DNA, the CDR3 is TGCAGTGCTAGTTTGACAGGGGAAGGCGAGCAGTACTTC.